This T cell receptor beta chain was found in a study of response to subunit inactivated influenza vaccine. General study findings and limits: A suggestion made by the authors is that each seasonal influenza vaccination recruits few new T cells.

Trimming pared 2 bases from V and 2 bases from J, leaving 13 bases between. The CDR3 spans 15 residues. The germline gives CDR1 MNHEY, CDR2 SMNVEV (reference sequence). Notes on this clonotype: Its matching antigen is unknown.

A single record per CDR3 protein comes from TCRdb applying MiXCR to the RT-PCR reads. Seen here are 500,000 or so distinct CDR3 sequences, approximately 11% observed once, and the top ten hold around 12%. Sequenced material: PBMCs from blood, taken about 40 days after vaccination. V usage is TRBV27 and J usage is TRBJ2-7; no reliable D call. The receptor's source is a man in his fifties who received an inactivated influenza vaccine. The CDR3 nucleotides are TGTGCCAGCAGTTTAAAGGCAGCGCCGCCCTACGAGCAGTACTTC. Encoded protein: CASSLKAAPPYEQYF.